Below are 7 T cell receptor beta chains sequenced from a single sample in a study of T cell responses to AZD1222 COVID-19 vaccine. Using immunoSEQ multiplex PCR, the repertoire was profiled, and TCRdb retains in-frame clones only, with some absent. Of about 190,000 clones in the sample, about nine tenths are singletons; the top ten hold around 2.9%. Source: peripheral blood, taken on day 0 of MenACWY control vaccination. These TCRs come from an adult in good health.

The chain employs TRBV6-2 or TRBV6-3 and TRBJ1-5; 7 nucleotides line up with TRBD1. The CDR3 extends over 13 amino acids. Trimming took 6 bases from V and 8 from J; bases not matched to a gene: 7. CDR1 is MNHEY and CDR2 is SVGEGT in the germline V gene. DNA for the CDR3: TGTGCCAGCAGCAAAGGGACAGTCGAGCCCCAGCATTTT. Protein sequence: CASSKGTVEPQHF.

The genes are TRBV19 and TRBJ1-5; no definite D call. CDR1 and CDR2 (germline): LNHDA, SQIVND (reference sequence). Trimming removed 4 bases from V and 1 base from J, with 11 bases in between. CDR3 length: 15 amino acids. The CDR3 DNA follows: TGTGCCAGTAGTACCCTCGGGGTCAGCAATCAGCCCCAGCATTTT. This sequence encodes CASSTLGVSNQPQHF.

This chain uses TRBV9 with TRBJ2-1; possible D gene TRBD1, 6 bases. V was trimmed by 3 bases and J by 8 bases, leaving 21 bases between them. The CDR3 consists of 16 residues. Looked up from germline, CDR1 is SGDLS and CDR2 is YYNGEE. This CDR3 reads CASSEGDTGTTDEQFF. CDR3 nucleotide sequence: TGTGCCAGCAGCGAGGGGGACACCGGGACCACCGATGAGCAGTTCTTC.

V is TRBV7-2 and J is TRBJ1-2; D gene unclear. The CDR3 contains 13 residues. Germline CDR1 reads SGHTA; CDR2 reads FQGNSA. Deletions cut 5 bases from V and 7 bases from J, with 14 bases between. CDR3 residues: CASSVTRKAGYTF. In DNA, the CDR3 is TGTGCCAGCAGCGTAACCCGCAAGGCTGGCTACACCTTC.

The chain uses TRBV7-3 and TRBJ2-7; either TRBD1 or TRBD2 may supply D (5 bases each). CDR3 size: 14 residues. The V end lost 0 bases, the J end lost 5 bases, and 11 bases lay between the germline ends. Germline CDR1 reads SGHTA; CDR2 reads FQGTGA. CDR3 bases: TGTGCCAGCAGCTTAACGGGACCAAAAGACGAGCAGTACTTC. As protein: CASSLTGPKDEQYF.

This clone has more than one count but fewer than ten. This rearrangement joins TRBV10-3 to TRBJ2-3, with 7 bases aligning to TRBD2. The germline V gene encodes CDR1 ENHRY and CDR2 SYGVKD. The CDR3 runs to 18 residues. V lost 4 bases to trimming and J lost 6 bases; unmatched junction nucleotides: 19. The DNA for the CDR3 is TGTGCCATCAGTGGGTCCGGAGCTAGTGGGCCCGGGGGGGATACGCAGTATTTT. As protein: CAISGSGASGPGGDTQYF.

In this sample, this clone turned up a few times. In DNA form, the CDR3 reads TGTGCCAGCAGTGATACTACCGATTCACCCCTCCACTTT. This sequence encodes CASSDTTDSPLHF. This chain uses TRBV25-1 with TRBJ1-6; D not certain. The CDR3 length is 13 residues. Trimming removed 3 bases at V and 8 bases at J, with 8 bases between. Germline CDR1 is MGHDK and CDR2 is SYGVNS.